This paragraph covers one TCR beta chain sequence. The antigen is undetermined. The data were obtained in a study of cytomegalovirus exposure and HLA in healthy donors. Findings and limits, study-wide: Per a later analysis, HLA-associated TCR beta chains showed more clonal expansion than other, equally common TCR beta chains.

The CDR3 has 16 amino acids. V lost 3 bases, J lost 4 bases, and 17 bases lay in between. Germline CDR1 SGHDT, CDR2 YYEEEE. With 60 Vbeta and 13 Jbeta primers, the PCR was carried out. The method was immunoSEQ multiplex PCR; TCRdb's version includes in-frame clones alone and lacks a portion of them. The top ten clones hold about 32% of a sample with about 85,000 clones, 75% to 85% of them seen once. This chain connects TRBV5-6 to TRBJ1-5; D might be TRBD1 (6 bases). The TCR was taken from a man aged 45-65 years in good health and CMV-seropositive. The sequencing input was PBMCs. CDR3 sequence (DNA): TGTGCCAGCAGCTCCACTACAGGGATAGGGAATCAGCCCCAGCATTTT. Amino acids: CASSSTTGIGNQPQHF.